This T cell receptor beta chain was sequenced during a study of shared clonotypes between healthy human individuals. Germline V gene lookup returns CDR1 GTSNPN and CDR2 SVGIG (reference sequence). CDR3 length: 19 amino acids. After removal of 3 bases from V and 0 bases from J, the junction contained 17 bases not matched to a gene. Method: immunoSEQ multiplex PCR; TCRdb's copy keeps in-frame clones and lacks some. The sample shows 2 million to 2.5 million clones, more than 80% of them seen only once. This sequence was found in a young man in good health. Some clones in this sample may be carry-over from other donors' samples. The sequenced material came from naive CD4+ T cells from PBMCs. The sample's subset: CD45RA+ positively selected. The rearrangement joins TRBV30 to TRBJ2-1, with 7 positions matching TRBD1. The CDR3 bases are TGTGCCTGGAGATCTTCGACAGGGTCTCTCCGAACCTCCTACAATGAGCAGTTCTTC. Translating it yields CAWRSSTGSLRTSYNEQFF.